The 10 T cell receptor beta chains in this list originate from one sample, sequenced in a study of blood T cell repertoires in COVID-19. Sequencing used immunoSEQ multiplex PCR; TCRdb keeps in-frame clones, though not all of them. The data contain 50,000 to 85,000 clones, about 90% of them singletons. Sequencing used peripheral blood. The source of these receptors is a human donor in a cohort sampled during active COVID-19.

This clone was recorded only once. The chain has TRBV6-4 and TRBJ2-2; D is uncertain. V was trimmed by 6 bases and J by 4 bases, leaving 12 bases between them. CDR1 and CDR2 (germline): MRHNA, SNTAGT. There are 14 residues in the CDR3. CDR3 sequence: CASSTSAFTGELFF. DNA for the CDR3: TGTGCCAGCAGCACTTCAGCGTTCACCGGGGAGCTGTTTTTT.

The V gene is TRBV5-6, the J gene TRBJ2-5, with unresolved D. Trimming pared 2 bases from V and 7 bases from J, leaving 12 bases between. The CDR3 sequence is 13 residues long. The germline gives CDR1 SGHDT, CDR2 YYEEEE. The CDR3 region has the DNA TGTGCCAGCAGCTTTTGGGCTCTCGGGACCCAGTACTTC. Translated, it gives CASSFWALGTQYF. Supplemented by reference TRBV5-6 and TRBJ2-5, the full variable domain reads DAGVTQSPTHLIKTRGQQVTLRCSPKSGHDTVSWYQQALGQGPQFIFQYYEEEERQRGNFPDRFSGHQFPNYSSELNVNALLLGDSALYLCASSFWALGTQYFGPGTRLLVL.

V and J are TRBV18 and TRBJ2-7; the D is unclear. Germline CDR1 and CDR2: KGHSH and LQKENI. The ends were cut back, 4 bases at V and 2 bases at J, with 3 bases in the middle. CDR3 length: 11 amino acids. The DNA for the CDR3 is TGTGCCAGCTCACTAGCCTACGAGCAGTACTTC. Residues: CASSLAYEQYF.

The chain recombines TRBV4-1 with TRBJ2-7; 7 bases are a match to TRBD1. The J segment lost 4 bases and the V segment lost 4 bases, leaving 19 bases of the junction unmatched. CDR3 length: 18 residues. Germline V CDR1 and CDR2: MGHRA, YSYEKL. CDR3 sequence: CASSRRADYLTGLYEQYF. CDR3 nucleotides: TGCGCCAGCAGCCGAAGAGCCGACTACCTGACAGGGTTATACGAGCAGTACTTC.

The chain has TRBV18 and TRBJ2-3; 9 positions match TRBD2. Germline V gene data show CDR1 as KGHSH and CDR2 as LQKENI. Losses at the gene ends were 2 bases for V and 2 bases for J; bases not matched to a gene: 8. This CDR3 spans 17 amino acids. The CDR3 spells CASSPGIGGGVTDTQYF. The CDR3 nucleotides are TGTGCCAGCTCACCAGGTATCGGCGGGGGGGTCACAGATACGCAGTATTTT.

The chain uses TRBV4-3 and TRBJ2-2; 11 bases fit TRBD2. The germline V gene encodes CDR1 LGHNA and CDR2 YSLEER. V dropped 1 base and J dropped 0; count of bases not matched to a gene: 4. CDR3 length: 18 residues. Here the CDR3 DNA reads TGCGCCAGCAGCCAAGTACTAGCGGGAGATACGAACACCGGGGAGCTGTTTTTT. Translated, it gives CASSQVLAGDTNTGELFF.

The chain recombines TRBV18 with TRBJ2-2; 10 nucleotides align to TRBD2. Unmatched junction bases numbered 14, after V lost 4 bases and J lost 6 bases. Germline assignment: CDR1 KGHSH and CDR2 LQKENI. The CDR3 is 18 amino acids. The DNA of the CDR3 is TGTGCCAGCTCACGAACGGACCCTAGCGGGAGCCTCGCCGGGGAGCTGTTTTTT. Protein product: CASSRTDPSGSLAGELFF.

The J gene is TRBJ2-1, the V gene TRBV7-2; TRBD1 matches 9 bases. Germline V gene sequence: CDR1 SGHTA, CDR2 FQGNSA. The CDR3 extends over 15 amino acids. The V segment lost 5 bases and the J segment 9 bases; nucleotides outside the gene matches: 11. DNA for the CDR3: TGTGCCAGCAGCCATTCCGGGACAGGGTCGCCTGAGCAGTTCTTC. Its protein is CASSHSGTGSPEQFF.

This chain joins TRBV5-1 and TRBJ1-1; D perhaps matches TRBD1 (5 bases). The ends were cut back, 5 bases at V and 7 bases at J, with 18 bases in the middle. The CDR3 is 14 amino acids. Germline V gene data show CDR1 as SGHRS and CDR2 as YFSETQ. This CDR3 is CASSFGTLGDEAFF. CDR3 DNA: TGCGCCAGCAGTTTTGGGACTCTCGGGGATGAAGCTTTCTTT.

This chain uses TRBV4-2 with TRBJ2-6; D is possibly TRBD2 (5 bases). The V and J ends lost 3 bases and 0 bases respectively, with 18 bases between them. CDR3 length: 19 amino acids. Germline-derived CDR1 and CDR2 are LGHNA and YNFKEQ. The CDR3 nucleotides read TGTGCCAGCAGCCACCTCGAGCGGCAAGGCCTCTCTGGGGCCAACGTCCTGACTTTC. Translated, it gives CASSHLERQGLSGANVLTF.